This TCR beta chain was retrieved from a study of blood T cell repertoires in COVID-19 (TCRdb year 2020). Study-level background: Collaborator samples came from the United States, Italy and Spain and covered acute and convalescent phases of COVID-19. The prospective study material was composed of cDNA or gDNA derived from T cells, B-cell-depleted T cells, or PBMCs. Subjects who had been exposed to COVID-19, were actively infected with it, or had recovered from it provided the deeply sampled blood TCRbeta repertoires that made up the dataset. A freely available public database, intended as a resource for researchers studying the immune response to SARS-CoV-2, is where the repertoires were released. The samples were drawn from two sources: the first 160 participants of the ongoing ImmuneRACE study, and 1,000 to 1,500 subjects contributed by 6 global collaborators. Nearly every sample came with metadata listing a de-identified subject ID, COVID-19 status, age in years and sex. HLA class I and class II types, where available, came from metadata supplied by the sample provider rather than from assay-based typing. General conclusions and limits of the study: The amount of clinical and demographic metadata varied by source and participant and was provided uncurated.

This clone was detected once. Its antigen specificity is not known. One base away there is no much larger clone; base qualities are not given. TCRbeta CDR3 regions were amplified from genomic DNA using the immunoSEQ Assay, a bias-controlled multiplex PCR. As for how the authors treated the data: The number of nucleated cells in each sample was estimated by amplification of reference gene primers within the assay. Sequence reads were collapsed and filtered to measure the absolute abundance of every unique TCRbeta CDR3 rearrangement. Productive Simpson clonality was computed per sample as the square root of Simpson's diversity index over productive rearrangements. This is the immuneACCESS table as TCRdb keeps it, with only in-frame sequences that have V and J called. A part of the clones is gone; compared with another copy, unresolved V genes explain less than half, and the rest is unexplained. V and J calls and clone size are copied from that table; D and trimming were computed from the DNA. Across this sample there are approximately 150,000 clones, with approximately 77% seen only once. Together, the top ten hold 15% to 20% of the sample.

In the prospective study, participants were roughly 18 to 100 years old, resided in approximately 25 geographic areas of the United States, and were enrolled through a virtual design. In the prospective study, cohorts were assigned on the basis of participant-reported clinical history obtained from a screening survey and a study questionnaire. Recovered participants in ImmuneRACE Cohort 3 were defined as having two consecutive negative NP/OP PCR tests, clearance from a healthcare professional, or resolution of symptoms. In the prospective study, whole blood, serum and a nasopharyngeal or oropharyngeal swab were collected from each participant by mobile phlebotomists. Over a roughly two-month period, participants in the prospective study had the option of providing additional blood draws and questionnaires. Before DNA extraction, blood samples from the prospective study were shipped at room temperature or frozen.

The sample comprised PBMCs or T cells enriched from blood (not recorded which). The receptor's source is a man in his sixties who had recovered from COVID-19.

This receptor carries the CDR3 CASSWRGEQETQYF. In nucleotides, the sequence is TGTGCCAGCAGCTGGCGGGGGGAACAAGAGACCCAGTACTTC. The sequence links TRBV7-9 to TRBJ2-5; a stretch of 8 junction bases matches TRBD2. The CDR3 has 14 amino acids, counting the end cysteine and phenylalanine. CDR3 DNA only is kept here, 42 bases in frame from base 1. From a lookup of the germline V gene (reference sequence), CDR1 and CDR2 are SEHNR and FQNEAQ. Trimming takes 4 bases off V and 2 bases off J; junction bases not matched to a gene: 3.